A single sample gave rise to the 28 T cell receptor beta chains below, sequenced in a study of T-cell memory formation after mild COVID-19. TCRdb reanalysed the 5' RACE reads using MiXCR and keeps one entry per CDR3 protein. The sample holds about 57,000 distinct CDR3 sequences, less than 15% seen once. The sample comprised PBMCs or a T cell subset sorted from them (not recorded which). These receptors originate from a man aged 18 to 35 who had mild COVID-19 (a few samples of this study predate the infection). Cell type and time point are not known.

The sample holds many counts of this clonotype. J is TRBJ1-6 and V is TRBV5-1; tentatively, D is TRBD1 (6 bases). The CDR3 contains 18 residues. The germline gives CDR1 SGHRS, CDR2 YFSETQ. Deletions cut 0 bases from V and 5 bases from J, with 18 bases between. The CDR3 region has the DNA TGCGCCAGCAGCTTGGCCAGTTCAGGAGGGGGAGATAATTCACCCCTCCACTTT. As protein: CASSLASSGGGDNSPLHF.

The table lists this clonotype with many counts. The genes are TRBV6-5 and TRBJ2-3; 10 positions agree with TRBD2. V shed 5 bases, J shed 4 bases, and the junction held 6 bases outside the gene matches. In germline, CDR1 is MNHEY, CDR2 SVGAGI. CDR3 size: 15 residues. The CDR3 region is CASSSGGAWADTQYF. Written as DNA, the CDR3 is TGTGCCAGCAGTAGCGGGGGGGCTTGGGCAGATACGCAGTATTTT.

In this sample, this clonotype turned up a few times. The J gene is TRBJ2-7, the V gene TRBV2; the match to TRBD2 covers 12 bases. The V gene end was trimmed by 6 bases and the J gene end by 9 bases; junction bases not matched to a gene: 6. Germline V gene lookup returns CDR1 SNHLY and CDR2 FYNNEI. This CDR3 is built from 13 residues. DNA for the CDR3: TGTGCCAGCAGACTAGCGGGGGGTCAGGGGCAGTACGTC. Protein product: CASRLAGGQGQYV.

This clonotype was seen only a few times. The rearrangement links TRBV9 to TRBJ2-5; TRBD2 might be the D (7 bases). CDR3 size: 16 residues. CDR1 and CDR2 (germline): SGDLS, YYNGEE. Trimming pared 1 base from V and 5 bases from J, leaving 18 bases between. CDR3 sequence (DNA): TGTGCCAGCAGCGTAAGCGGAGGGGGGGCTAGGGAGACCCAGTACTTC. As protein: CASSVSGGGARETQYF.

A few counts support this clonotype. The chain couples TRBV7-8 to TRBJ2-5, with 7 positions matching TRBD1. J lost 1 base, V lost 4 bases, and 6 bases had no gene match. The length of the CDR3 is 15 residues. The germline V gene has CDR1 SGHVS and CDR2 FQNEAQ. The chain's CDR3 is CASSYQQGTQETQYF. CDR3 DNA sequence: TGTGCCAGCAGCTATCAACAGGGGACCCAAGAGACCCAGTACTTC.

In its sample, this clonotype was seen many times. The chain combines TRBV12-3 or TRBV12-4 with TRBJ2-5; no definite D call. The CDR3 runs 14 residues. V lost 7 bases to trimming and J lost 5 bases, with 17 bases between them. CDR3 amino acids: CASTLRLLDETQYF. The DNA for the CDR3 is TGTGCCAGCACCCTGAGGCTATTGGACGAGACCCAGTACTTC.

The chain uses TRBV7-9 and TRBJ2-6; no clear D gene. V was cut by 7 bases and J by 6 bases, with 10 bases left in between. The CDR3 is 13 amino acids. Looked up from germline, CDR1 is SEHNR and CDR2 is FQNEAQ (reference sequence). The CDR3 loop is CASTVWAANVLTF. CDR3 nucleotides: TGTGCCAGCACAGTCTGGGCGGCCAACGTCCTGACTTTC.

This clonotype appeared many times. The chain couples TRBV20-1 to TRBJ2-5, with D maybe TRBD2 (6 bases). The CDR3 has 12 amino acids. Trimming left V 6 bases short and J 10 bases short, with 18 bases between. Germline lookup yields CDR1 DFQATT and CDR2 SNEGSKA (reference sequence). CDR3 region: CSAFRGGEGQYF. CDR3 nucleotides: TGCAGTGCGTTTAGGGGAGGAGAGGGCCAGTACTTC.

This clonotype came up many times. This chain connects TRBV6-4 to TRBJ2-1; the D is unclear. From germline, CDR1 is MRHNA and CDR2 SNTAGT. The CDR3 has 13 residues. The ends were cut back, 2 bases at V and 0 bases at J, with 2 bases in the middle. The CDR3 DNA is TGTGCCAGCAGTGACAGCTCCTACAATGAGCAGTTCTTC. Its protein product is CASSDSSYNEQFF.

There are many counts of this clonotype. The chain recombines TRBV9 with TRBJ2-3; no definite D call. Deletions cut 2 bases from V and 2 bases from J, with 6 bases between. This CDR3 comprises 13 residues. Germline V gives CDR1 SGDLS, CDR2 YYNGEE. The chain's CDR3 is CASSVGPTDTQYF. CDR3 coding DNA: TGTGCCAGCAGCGTCGGGCCCACAGATACGCAGTATTTT.

This clonotype occurred a few times. This chain links TRBV29-1 with TRBJ2-5; D remains unclear. This CDR3 is 14 amino acids long. Per the germline V gene, CDR1 is SQVTM and CDR2 is ANQGSEA. V lost 5 bases to trimming and J lost 2 bases, with 15 bases between them. This CDR3 reads CSVRRNSEQETQYF. CDR3 coding DNA: TGCAGCGTTCGACGGAACAGCGAGCAAGAGACCCAGTACTTC. Full variable domain (missing parts from reference TRBV29-1 and TRBJ2-5): SAVISQKPSRDICQRGTSLTIQCQVDSQVTMMFWYRQQPGQSLTLIATANQGSEATYESGFVIDKFPISRPNLTFSTLTVSNMSPEDSSIYLCSVRRNSEQETQYFGPGTRLLVL.

The V gene is TRBV20-1, the J gene TRBJ2-5; perhaps TRBD2 as D (5 bases). CDR1 and CDR2 from the germline V gene are DFQATT and SNEGSKA (reference sequence). Trimming cost V 0 bases and J 5 bases, with 19 bases left between them. This CDR3 has 16 residues. Here the CDR3 DNA reads TGCAGTGCTAGAGACGGGCGGGCTTTAGGTGGCGAGACCCAGTACTTC. Translation: CSARDGRALGGETQYF.

The V and J genes are TRBV9 and TRBJ2-4; D is possibly TRBD2 (7 bases). Trimming cost V 2 bases and J 7 bases, with 19 bases left between them. The CDR3 is made up of 16 amino acids. Germline V lookup: CDR1 SGDLS, CDR2 YYNGEE. Here the CDR3 DNA reads TGTGCCAGCAGCGTCAAGTTCGGGGGGCAGGCGAACATTCAGTACTTC. It yields the protein CASSVKFGGQANIQYF.

This clonotype was detected many times. V and J are TRBV11-2 and TRBJ2-1, with 8 bases lining up with TRBD2. V shed 5 bases, J shed 7 bases, and the junction held 13 bases outside the gene matches. The germline CDR1 and CDR2 sequences are SGHAT and FQNNGV. The length of the CDR3 is 16 residues. In nucleotides, the CDR3 is TGTGCCAGCAGCCCTCCTCAAGCGGGGGCCAATAATGAGCAGTTCTTC. This sequence encodes CASSPPQAGANNEQFF.

Here the CDR3 DNA reads TGTGCCAGCAGCTTGGGTACAGTCTTGGTCTCTGGGGCCAACGTCCTGACTTTC. Encoded protein: CASSLGTVLVSGANVLTF. The chain has TRBV5-6 and TRBJ2-6; D gene unclear. The germline V and J ends were trimmed by 0 bases and 0 bases, with 13 bases remaining between them. This CDR3 has 18 residues. Germline V lookup: CDR1 SGHDT, CDR2 YYEEEE.

The rearrangement uses TRBV4-2 and TRBJ2-7; D is unclear. The CDR3 runs 15 residues. Per germline, CDR1 LGHNA and CDR2 YNFKEQ. Deletions cut 1 base from V and 0 bases from J, with 10 bases between. The DNA for the CDR3 is TGTGCCAGCAGCCAAGCGGTGCAGGTCTCCTACGAGCAGTACTTC. It specifies CASSQAVQVSYEQYF.

This clonotype was counted between two and nine times. This chain links TRBV7-9 with TRBJ2-5; 7 bases align to TRBD2. CDR1 is SEHNR, CDR2 FQNEAQ, per germline (reference sequence). V was pared by 1 base and J by 5 bases, with 7 bases of the junction left unmatched. The CDR3 has 15 amino acids. The CDR3 bases are TGTGCCAGCAGCTTAGTCCCTCACGGGAGGGAGACCCAGTACTTC. Protein product: CASSLVPHGRETQYF.

This clonotype was seen repeatedly, ten times or more. The chain has TRBV9 and TRBJ1-2; D is possibly TRBD1 (5 bases). Germline V gene data show CDR1 as SGDLS and CDR2 as YYNGEE. The CDR3 length is 12 residues. V lost 7 bases and J lost 4, with 11 bases in between. The chain's CDR3 is CASEGTSYGYTF. In DNA form, the CDR3 reads TGTGCCAGCGAAGGGACTTCCTATGGCTACACCTTC.

The sample holds a few counts of this clonotype. CDR3 DNA: TGTGCCAGCAGCTTAACGGGTAGCTCTGGGGCCAACGTCCTGACTTTC. This translates into CASSLTGSSGANVLTF. This chain connects TRBV7-3 to TRBJ2-6; D unresolved. The CDR3 is 16 residues long. Trimming left V 0 bases short and J 0 bases short, with 6 bases between. CDR1 SGHTA and CDR2 FQGTGA come from the germline V gene. Filled out from reference TRBV7-3 and TRBJ2-6, the complete variable domain reads GAGVSQTPSNKVTEKGKYVELRCDPISGHTALYWYRQSLGQGPEFLIYFQGTGAADDSGLPNDRFFAVRPEGSVSTLKIQRTERGDSAVYLCASSLTGSSGANVLTFGAGSRLTVL.

To note about this clonotype: A read error may produce the germline difference seen at one junction end. V gene TRBV7-6 combines with J gene TRBJ1-5; D is undetermined. The CDR3 is made up of 15 amino acids. The germline CDR1 and CDR2 sequences are SGHVS and FNYEAQ. The chain's CDR3 is CASSLASGLNQPQHF. For the CDR3, the DNA is TGTGCCAGCAGTTTAGCGTCAGGTCTCAATCAGCCCCAGCATTTT.

J is TRBJ1-6 and V is TRBV5-1; no reliable D call. CDR3 length equals 14 residues. Germline assignment: CDR1 SGHRS and CDR2 YFSETQ. V was trimmed by 0 bases and J by 7 bases, leaving 8 bases between them. The CDR3 coding sequence is TGCGCCAGCAGCTTGGTTGGAGCCAATTCACCCCTCCACTTT. Encoded protein: CASSLVGANSPLHF. The variable domain in full, with the rest retrieved from reference TRBV5-1 and TRBJ1-6, is KAGVTQTPRYLIKTRGQQVTLSCSPISGHRSVSWYQQTPGQGLQFLFEYFSETQRNKGNFPGRFSGRQFSNSRSEMNVSTLELGDSALYLCASSLVGANSPLHFGNGTRLTVT.

This chain uses TRBV11-3 with TRBJ2-2, with D possibly TRBD1 on 8 matching bases. V gave up 5 bases and J gave up 5 bases, with 18 bases separating them. CDR1 SGHNT and CDR2 YENEEA come from the germline V gene. The CDR3 length is 16 residues. The CDR3 is CASSLGQGGGTGELFF. DNA of the CDR3: TGTGCCAGCAGCCTCGGACAGGGAGGGGGAACCGGGGAGCTGTTTTTT. The full variable domain, in which reference TRBV11-3 and TRBJ2-2 provide the parts outside the CDR3, is EAGVVQSPRYKIIEKKQPVAFWCNPISGHNTLYWYLQNLGQGPELLIRYENEEAVDDSQLPKDRFSAERLKGVDSTLKIQPAELGDSAVYLCASSLGQGGGTGELFFGEGSRLTVL.

This clonotype turned up a few times. This sequence joins TRBV4-1 and TRBJ1-5, with D perhaps matching TRBD1 (5 bases). This CDR3 is 16 amino acids long. Germline lookup yields CDR1 MGHRA and CDR2 YSYEKL. V shed 6 bases and J shed 7 bases, with 22 bases lying between them. CDR3 DNA sequence: TGCGCCAGCAGGTCGACCACCGGGACCCGTGGACAGCCCCAGCATTTT. Its protein is CASRSTTGTRGQPQHF.

The V and J genes are TRBV12-3 or TRBV12-4 and TRBJ2-3; D possibly matches TRBD1 or TRBD2 (5 bases each). V was cut by 1 base and J by 5 bases, with 13 bases left in between. The CDR3 is 15 amino acids. In DNA, the CDR3 is TGTGCCAGCAGTTTAGGGGGGATATTCAGAGATACGCAGTATTTT. Translation gives CASSLGGIFRDTQYF.

This chain joins TRBV4-2 and TRBJ1-1; D is unclear. The germline CDR1 and CDR2 sequences are LGHNA and YNFKEQ. Trimming left V 0 bases short and J 1 base short, with 3 bases between. The CDR3 is 13 amino acids. CDR3 sequence (DNA): TGTGCCAGCAGCCAAGAAAAGAACACTGAAGCTTTCTTT. Translating gives CASSQEKNTEAFF.

CDR3 DNA sequence: TGTGCCAGCAGTTCCGGCGGGGGGGCCAAGGATGAGCAGTTCTTC. Translation gives CASSSGGGAKDEQFF. The V gene is TRBV12-3 or TRBV12-4, the J gene TRBJ2-1; TRBD2 matches 9 bases. V lost 4 bases and J lost 8; bases outside the gene matches: 9. CDR3 length equals 15 residues.

This clonotype was seen repeatedly, ten times or more. J is TRBJ2-2 and V is TRBV11-2; 13 nucleotides match TRBD2. Per germline, CDR1 SGHAT and CDR2 FQNNGV. The length of the CDR3 is 17 residues. V shed 5 bases and J 4 bases; nucleotides not matched to a gene: 7. The CDR3 DNA reads as TGTGCCAGCAGCCTCCGACTAGCGGGGGGTTCCACCGGGGAGCTGTTTTTT. It is translated as CASSLRLAGGSTGELFF. Looking up the rest from reference TRBV11-2 and TRBJ2-2 gives the full variable domain: EAGVAQSPRYKIIEKRQSVAFWCNPISGHATLYWYQQILGQGPKLLIQFQNNGVVDDSQLPKDRFSAERLKGVDSTLKIQPAKLEDSAVYLCASSLRLAGGSTGELFFGEGSRLTVL.

This clonotype was counted ten times or more. V and J are TRBV7-2 and TRBJ2-2; D remains unclear. CDR1 and CDR2 from the germline V gene are SGHTA and FQGNSA. This CDR3 is built from 13 residues. V was cut by 2 bases and J by 7 bases, with 8 bases left in between. The CDR3 region is CASSLNLGGELFF. CDR3 bases: TGTGCCAGCAGCTTAAACCTAGGCGGGGAGCTGTTTTTT.